This T cell receptor beta chain was sequenced for a study of shared clonotypes between healthy human individuals (dated by TCRdb to 2019 to 2021). Regarding the research as a whole: The cohort comprised two women and a few men aged 18 to 49 years. To estimate repertoire size and how much clonotypes are shared between individuals, the study performed deep sequencing of blood TCR repertoires from a few healthy adults. Each donor's leukapheresis produced roughly between roughly 0.85 and 9.5 billion PBMCs. To increase sequencing depth and limit assay-specific biases, different laboratories used diverse techniques to prepare libraries and sequence TCR repertoires. For each donor, three plates each were used for CD4 naive and CD4 memory, two plates were used for CD8 naive, and one plate was used for CD8 memory. On the study overall, not on this receptor specifically: Only blood was sampled, and tissue TCR repertoires likely differ from those in blood. Even with the large sequencing depth, rarefaction of the sorted-subset datasets indicated that sequencing was incomplete. Pairwise subsampling indicated that sequencing depth was expected to affect the degree of clonotype sharing among donors. Estimated clonotype richness was generally larger for naive than for memory subsets. Compared with non-shared clonotypes, the clonotypes found in all four sorted-subset donors had higher generation probabilities. The small number of donors limited the genetic and exposure-history diversity represented. When a handful of donors were compared, the shared fraction of clonotypes was around 5% for naive CD4, around 3.6% for naive CD8, more than 2% for memory CD4, and approximately 0.4% for memory CD8.

From cysteine to phenylalanine, the CDR3 is 14 amino acids long. Only the CDR3 DNA stays, 42 bases, in frame from base 1. CDR1 and CDR2 were assigned from the germline V gene as SGHAT and FQNNGV. Trimming takes 5 bases from V and 6 bases from J, and the germline ends sit 16 bases apart. Using the deep immunoSEQ assay, TCR CDR3 regions were amplified from genomic DNA by multiplex PCR. Extracted genomic DNA from each cell subset was spread evenly across all wells of several immunoSEQ 96-well plates, with each plate serving as a replicate. Each replicate PCR for sorted subsets received roughly 200 ng genomic DNA, equal to tens of thousands of T cell genomes. The purified libraries were quantified using a Qubit 3.0 fluorometer, sized with a Bioanalyzer 2100, and then quantified again using the KAPA Library Quantification kit. Each immunoSEQ 96-well plate was sequenced on its own single-read 150-cycle Illumina NextSeq 550 flow cell. For the original study's pipeline: Because only junctional sequences without quality scores were contained in the immunoSEQ output, filtering matching that applied to full-length reads could not be performed. Sequences were annotated with PyIR, a Python wrapper for IgBLAST v1.9, and V/J genes and CDR3 were assigned using IMGT germline references. Reads were filtered out if the reads had weak V/J assignments (E-value above 1e-6), no CDR3, stop codons, out-of-frame junctions, or ambiguous translated residues. V3J clonotypes were defined as sequences sharing the same inferred V gene, J gene, and CDR3 amino acid sequence. Percentage overlap between repertoires was calculated by dividing the number of shared unique clonotypes by the size of the smaller repertoire. Richness of each repertoire was evaluated using RTK rarefaction, the Chao1 estimator, and Recon v2.1 estimates of unobserved clonotypes. OLGA was used to compute generation probabilities for all TCRbeta clonotypes that the gDNA method yielded from four donors. TCRdb stores this immuneACCESS table with in-frame sequences only. Part of the clones is absent; in the studies checked, under half of the shortfall reflects unresolved V genes, and no reason is known for the rest. V, J and clone size reflect that table, while D and trimming were determined from the DNA. Present in this sample are 2 million to 3 million clones, approximately 94% of which were seen just once. In total, the top ten clones hold 0.35% to 0.45% of the sample.

Donors were healthy HIV-negative adults with no recently reported acute infections or vaccinations. All donors were Caucasian adults living in Nashville, Tennessee, USA. CD4+ T cells were enriched through magnetic negative selection, after which naive cells were positively selected on CD45RA and the remaining negative fraction served as the memory subset. Blood was collected by leukapheresis, and PBMCs were isolated by Ficoll-Histopaque density gradient centrifugation and then cryopreserved in liquid nitrogen vapor phase. Purity and quantity of every magnetically sorted T cell population were checked by analytical flow cytometry. From each sorted fraction, genomic DNA was isolated and quantified by UV absorbance on a Nanodrop 2000c. This clone was recorded only once. There is no known antigen for this receptor. Per-nucleotide qualities are absent, and no much larger clonotype sits a single base away.

The receptor was derived from a man aged 18 to 30 in good health. Some clones in this sample may be carry-over from other donors' samples. The sequence is built from TRBV11-2 and TRBJ1-2, with no confidently assigned D gene. The sequenced material came from naive CD4+ T cells from PBMCs. Explained via the paper, the cell subset or site label denotes: CD45RA+ positively selected. The CDR3 protein sequence reads: CASSLNNGPDGYTF. The sequenced DNA: TGTGCCAGCAGCCTTAACAACGGGCCCGATGGCTACACCTTC.